Listed below are T cell receptor beta chains from one sample, sequenced in a study of human CD4 T cells and Enterobacteriaceae. This table comes from immunoSEQ multiplex PCR, and its TCRdb copy is limited to in-frame clones, with some not included. Of about 29,000 clones listed, 70% to 85% were seen once; the top ten hold over 1.5%. Sequenced material: memory CD4+ T cells from blood. All receptors derive from a human donor in good health. Each CDR3 is given with its conserved first and last residue. The D gene is left open where the match is weak. Not all rows give a size; the values are once, few, many and, for expanded clones, a class.

.	TRBJ2-3	TRBV5-4	.	TGTGCCAGCAGCGTCGTTCGCGGTCCTAGCACAGATACGCAGTATTTT	CASSVVRGPSTDTQYF
.	TRBJ2-1	TRBV27	TRBD2	TGTGCCACGCCGCGGCTAGCGGGAGTGAATGAGCAGTTCTTC	CATPRLAGVNEQFF
.	TRBJ2-7	TRBV2	TRBD1	TGTGCCAGCGTACTCGAGGACAGGGTGGGCGAGCAGTACTTC	CASVLEDRVGEQYF
.	TRBJ1-1	TRBV18	.	TGTGCCAGCTCACCAGCTGGGGTCACTGAAGCTTTCTTT	CASSPAGVTEAFF
.	TRBJ2-4	TRBV7-9	.	TGTGCCAGCAGCTTCTGGGGCGGGGCTAGGGACATTCAGTACTTC	CASSFWGGARDIQYF
once	TRBJ2-5	TRBV14	TRBD2	TGTGCCAGCAGCCGAGCTAGAATAGCGGGAGGGGACGAGACCCAGTACTTC	CASSRARIAGGDETQYF
.	TRBJ2-1	TRBV7-3	.	TGTGCCAGCAGCTTAATTGCGGCGGGAACGCCGTTCTTC	CASSLIAAGTPFF
.	TRBJ2-3	TRBV7-2	.	TGTGCCAGCGGACAGTTCACAGATACGCAGTATTTT	CASGQFTDTQYF
.	TRBJ1-5	TRBV5-1	.	TGCGCCAGCAGCGCGGACGGGGGCCAGTTAAATCAGCCCCAGCATTTT	CASSADGGQLNQPQHF
.	TRBJ2-5	TRBV5-1	TRBD2	TGCGCCAGCAGCTACGGGACTAGCGGGAAGGAGACCCAGTACTTC	CASSYGTSGKETQYF
.	TRBJ2-4	TRBV6-1	TRBD2	TGTGCCAGCAGTGCCAGTAGTAGCGGGAGGGGAAACATTCAGTACTTC	CASSASSSGRGNIQYF
.	TRBJ1-1	TRBV19	.	TGTGCCAGTAGGAGTGGGGTAGAAGAAGGTTTCTTT	CASRSGVEEGFF
.	TRBJ2-1	TRBV5-4	TRBD2	TGTGCCAGCAGCTTGCCCAGCGGGAGCGCAAATGAGCAGTTCTTC	CASSLPSGSANEQFF
.	TRBJ1-2	TRBV29-1	.	TGCAGCGTTGAGGAAGACAGCCGCTATGGCTACACCTTC	CSVEEDSRYGYTF
.	TRBJ2-3	TRBV11-3	TRBD2	TGTGCCAGCAGCCCAGGGACTAGCGGTCGCACAGATACGCAGTATTTT	CASSPGTSGRTDTQYF
.	TRBJ2-1	TRBV10-3	TRBD2	TGTGCCATCAGTGTGTCTTCTAGCGGGGGATACAATGAGCAGTTCTTC	CAISVSSSGGYNEQFF
.	TRBJ2-1	TRBV10-1	TRBD2	TGCGCCAGCTCAGGACTAGAAAGCAATGAGCAGTTCTTC	CASSGLESNEQFF
.	TRBJ2-7	TRBV19	TRBD2	TGTGCCAGTAGTCAACTAGCGGGAGATACATTTTCTTACGAGCAGTACTTC	CASSQLAGDTFSYEQYF
.	TRBJ1-2	TRBV15	TRBD1	TGTGCCACCAGCAGGCTCAATATCGGACAGGGTTTGGTTGGCTACACCTTC	CATSRLNIGQGLVGYTF
.	TRBJ1-3	TRBV6-1	TRBD1	TGTGCCAGCAGTGTCGGGACAGACACGGCCATATATTTT	CASSVGTDTAIYF
.	TRBJ1-1	TRBV6-5	.	TGTGCCAGCAGTTACGGGGGGCGGGGTGAAGCTTTCTTT	CASSYGGRGEAFF
.	TRBJ2-7	TRBV9	TRBD1	TGTGCCAGCAGCTTCCAGGCAGGGGACAGGGCCGAGCAGTACTTC	CASSFQAGDRAEQYF
.	TRBJ2-3	TRBV19	TRBD1	TGTGCCAGTACGAGAGGAGACAGGGCAAGCACAGATACGCAGTATTTT	CASTRGDRASTDTQYF
.	TRBJ2-6	TRBV5-6	.	TGTGCCAGCAGCTTGCAACAGGGAGGTTCTGGGGCCAACGTCCTGACTTTC	CASSLQQGGSGANVLTF
.	TRBJ1-2	TRBV5-6	.	TGTGCCAGCAGCTTGACGGGCCCACGCCGCTACACCTTC	CASSLTGPRRYTF
few	TRBJ2-1	TRBV6-1	TRBD1	TGTGCCAGCAGTGAGATGGACAGGGGGCCCAATGAGCAGTTCTTC	CASSEMDRGPNEQFF
.	TRBJ2-7	TRBV19	TRBD1	TGTGCCAGTAGTGCTACAGGGGGTCTATACGAGCAGTACTTC	CASSATGGLYEQYF
.	TRBJ2-5	TRBV12-5	.	TGTGCTAGTGGTTCTTGGACAGACGGGGAGACCCAGTACTTC	CASGSWTDGETQYF
.	TRBJ1-1	TRBV10-1	.	TGCGCCAGCAGCGACGAAAAGAACACTGAAGCTTTCTTT	CASSDEKNTEAFF
.	TRBJ1-1	TRBV5-4	.	TGTGCCAGCAGCTTGGCCCCTTCCGGAGAAGCTTTCTTT	CASSLAPSGEAFF
.	TRBJ2-7	TRBV18	.	TGTGCCAGCTCACGAGTGGCTAGCGTCCTCCCCTACGAGCAGTACTTC	CASSRVASVLPYEQYF
.	TRBJ2-7	TRBV21-1	.	TGTGCCAGCAGCGTCTCCATGGACAGGGGCGACGAGCAGTACTTC	CASSVSMDRGDEQYF
.	TRBJ1-5	TRBV7-9	TRBD1	TGTGCCAGCAGCTTAGTAGGGGGACAGGGGGCCCAGCCCCAGCATTTT	CASSLVGGQGAQPQHF
.	TRBJ2-4	TRBV2	TRBD2	TGTGCCAGCAGGGGCCGACTAGCGGGAGGGAAAAACATTCAGTACTTC	CASRGRLAGGKNIQYF
.	TRBJ2-2	TRBV2	.	TGTGCCAGCAGTGAAGTACGACCGCTCACCGGGGAGCTGTTTTTT	CASSEVRPLTGELFF
few	TRBJ2-5	TRBV2	.	TGTGCCAGCAGTGTGTTCCAAGAGACCCAGTACTTC	CASSVFQETQYF
.	TRBJ1-5	TRBV10-3	TRBD1	TGTGCCACCGGGACAGGGGGTAGCAATCAGCCCCAGCATTTT	CATGTGGSNQPQHF
.	TRBJ1-2	TRBV6-6	.	TGTGCCAGCAGTGACATGGAGGGGGGCTATGGCTACACCTTC	CASSDMEGGYGYTF
.	TRBJ1-2	TRBV6-5	TRBD1	TGTGCCAGCAGTCTTAGGGGGCGAGGAGATGGCTACACCTTC	CASSLRGRGDGYTF
.	TRBJ2-7	TRBV4-2	.	TGTGCCAGCAGCGAGGGCAGGGGATTAGACGAGCAGTACTTC	CASSEGRGLDEQYF
.	TRBJ1-1	TRBV28	.	TGTGCCAGCATGTTGAGACAGGTGAACACTGAAGCTTTCTTT	CASMLRQVNTEAFF
few	TRBJ1-2	TRBV2	.	TGTGCCAGCATGGGGAGGACAGTATATGGCTACACCTTC	CASMGRTVYGYTF
.	TRBJ1-1	TRBV19	.	TGTGCCAGTAGGGAACCAGGGTACGCTGAAGCTTTCTTT	CASREPGYAEAFF
.	TRBJ2-1	TRBV4-1	.	TGCGCCAGCAGCCAAGACCCAGACCCCTACAATGAGCAGTTCTTC	CASSQDPDPYNEQFF
medium-sized	TRBJ2-2	TRBV7-3	TRBD2	TGTGCCAGCAGCTTAGCGGGAGGGCCGAACACCGGGGAGCTGTTTTTT	CASSLAGGPNTGELFF
once	TRBJ2-7	TRBV27	.	TGTGCCCCCGGTGGGGACTCCAGCGAGCAGTACTTC	CAPGGDSSEQYF
.	TRBJ2-3	TRBV9	TRBD2	TGTGCCAGCAGCGTACGGCCCCGGACTAGCGGGAAGACAGATACGCAGTATTTT	CASSVRPRTSGKTDTQYF
.	TRBJ1-2	TRBV7-9	.	TGTGCCAGCAGCATTAATGGGGTCCGATACACCTTC	CASSINGVRYTF
.	TRBJ1-1	TRBV27	.	TGTGCCAGCAGTTTAATCGACCCTGGGCACACTGAAGCTTTCTTT	CASSLIDPGHTEAFF
medium-sized	TRBJ1-5	TRBV2	.	TGTGCCAGCAGGGGGACACGGGGGAACAATCAGCCCCAGCATTTT	CASRGTRGNNQPQHF
.	TRBJ2-1	TRBV5-4	TRBD2	TGTGCCAGCAGCTCGCCCCTAAGGACTAGCGGGAAATTTGAGCAGTTCTTC	CASSSPLRTSGKFEQFF
.	TRBJ2-7	TRBV2	TRBD2	TGTGCCAGCTCGGGGGGGCCCAGGTACGAGCAGTACTTC	CASSGGPRYEQYF
.	TRBJ2-1	TRBV11-3	.	TGTGCCAGCAGCTTAGAACAAGGGGGGACTTACAATGAGCAGTTCTTC	CASSLEQGGTYNEQFF
few	TRBJ2-2	TRBV18	.	TGTGCCAGCTCACCACCCGCTACCGGAGCTACAGGGTACACCGGGGAGCTGTTTTTT	CASSPPATGATGYTGELFF
.	TRBJ2-2	TRBV28	.	TGTGCCAGCAGTTTCCAGGGGGGAGTCACCACCGGGGAGCTGTTTTTT	CASSFQGGVTTGELFF
.	TRBJ2-7	TRBV10-2	TRBD1	TGCGCCAGCAGGTCGGGACAGGGGACCTACGAGCAGTACTTC	CASRSGQGTYEQYF
.	TRBJ1-5	TRBV6-6	.	TGTGCCAGCACTGACAGCAATCAGCCCCAGCATTTT	CASTDSNQPQHF
.	TRBJ2-5	TRBV27	.	TGTGCCAGCAGTTTAGTTCAAGAAGAGACCCAGTACTTC	CASSLVQEETQYF
.	TRBJ2-7	TRBV11-2	TRBD2	TGTGCCAGCAGCTTTACCGGGACTAGCGGGAGTCGCCCCTACGAGCAGTACTTC	CASSFTGTSGSRPYEQYF